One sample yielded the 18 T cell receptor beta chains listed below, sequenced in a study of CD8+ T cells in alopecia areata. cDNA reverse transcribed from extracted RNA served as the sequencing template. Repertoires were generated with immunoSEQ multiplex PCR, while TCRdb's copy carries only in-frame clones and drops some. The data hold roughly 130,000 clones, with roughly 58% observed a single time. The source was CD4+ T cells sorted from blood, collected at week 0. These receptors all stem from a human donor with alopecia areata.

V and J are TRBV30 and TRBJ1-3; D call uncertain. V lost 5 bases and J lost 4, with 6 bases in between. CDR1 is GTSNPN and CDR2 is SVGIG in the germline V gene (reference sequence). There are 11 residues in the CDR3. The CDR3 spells CAWGLGNTIYF. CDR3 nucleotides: TGTGCCTGGGGCCTAGGAAACACCATATATTTT.

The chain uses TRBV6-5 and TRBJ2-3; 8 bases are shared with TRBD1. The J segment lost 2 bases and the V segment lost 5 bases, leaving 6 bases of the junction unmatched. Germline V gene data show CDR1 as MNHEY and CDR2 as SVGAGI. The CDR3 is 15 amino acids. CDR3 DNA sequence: TGTGCCAGCAGTGCGGCGACAGGGGCCACAGATACGCAGTATTTT. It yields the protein CASSAATGATDTQYF.

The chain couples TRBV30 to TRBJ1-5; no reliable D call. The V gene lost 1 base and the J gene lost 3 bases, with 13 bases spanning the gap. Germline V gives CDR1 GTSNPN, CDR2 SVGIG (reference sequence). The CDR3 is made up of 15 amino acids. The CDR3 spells CAWSEGRIPNQPQHF. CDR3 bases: TGTGCCTGGAGTGAAGGCAGGATCCCCAATCAGCCCCAGCATTTT.

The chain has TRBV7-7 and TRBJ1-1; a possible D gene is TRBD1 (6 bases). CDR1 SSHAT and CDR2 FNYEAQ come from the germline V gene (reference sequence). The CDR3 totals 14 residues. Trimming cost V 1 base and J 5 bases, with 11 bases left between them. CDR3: CASSLEEGGTEAFF. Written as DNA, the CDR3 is TGTGCCAGCAGCTTAGAGGAGGGGGGAACTGAAGCTTTCTTT.

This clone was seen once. The CDR3 is CASSFPGSPDTQYF. The CDR3 region has the DNA TGTGCCAGCAGTTTCCCAGGGAGCCCAGATACGCAGTATTTT. The chain carries TRBV27 and TRBJ2-3; D may correspond to TRBD1 or TRBD2 (5 bases each). The CDR3 length is 14 residues. Germline values: CDR1 MNHEY, CDR2 SMNVEV (reference sequence). Trimming removed 3 bases from V and 4 bases from J, with 11 bases in between.

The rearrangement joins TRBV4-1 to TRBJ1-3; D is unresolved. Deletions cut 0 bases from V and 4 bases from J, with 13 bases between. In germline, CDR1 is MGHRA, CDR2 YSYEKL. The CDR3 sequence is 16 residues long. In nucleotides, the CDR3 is TGCGCCAGCAGCCAAGATTACGAAGGCTCGGGAAACACCATATATTTT. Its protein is CASSQDYEGSGNTIYF.

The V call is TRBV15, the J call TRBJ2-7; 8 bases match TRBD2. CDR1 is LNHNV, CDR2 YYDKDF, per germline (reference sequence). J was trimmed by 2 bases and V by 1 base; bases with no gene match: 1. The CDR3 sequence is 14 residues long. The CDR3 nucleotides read TGTGCCACCAGCAGAGCGGGGGGGCCCTACGAGCAGTACTTC. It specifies CATSRAGGPYEQYF.

The CDR3 DNA sequence: TGTGCCAGCAGTTTAGCTGGATACCAAGAGACCCAGTACTTC. It translates to CASSLAGYQETQYF. The gene calls are TRBV28 and TRBJ2-5; no clear D gene. This CDR3 has 14 amino acids. The V end was cut by 2 bases, the J end by 0 bases, with 7 bases between. CDR1 and CDR2 from the germline V gene are MDHEN and SYDVKM.

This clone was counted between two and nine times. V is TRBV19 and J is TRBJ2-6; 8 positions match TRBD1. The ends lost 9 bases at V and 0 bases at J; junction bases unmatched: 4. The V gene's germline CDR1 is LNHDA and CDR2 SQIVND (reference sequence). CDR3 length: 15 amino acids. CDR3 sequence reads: CASHRGASGANVLTF. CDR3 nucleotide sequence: TGTGCCAGCCACAGGGGGGCCTCTGGGGCCAACGTCCTGACTTTC.

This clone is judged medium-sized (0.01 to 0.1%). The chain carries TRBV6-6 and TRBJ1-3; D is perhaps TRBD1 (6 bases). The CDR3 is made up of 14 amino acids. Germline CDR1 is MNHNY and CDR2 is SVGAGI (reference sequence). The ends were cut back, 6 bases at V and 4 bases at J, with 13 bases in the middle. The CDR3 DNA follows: TGTGCCAGCAGGTCCGACAGGTTCGGAAACACCATATATTTT. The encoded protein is CASRSDRFGNTIYF.

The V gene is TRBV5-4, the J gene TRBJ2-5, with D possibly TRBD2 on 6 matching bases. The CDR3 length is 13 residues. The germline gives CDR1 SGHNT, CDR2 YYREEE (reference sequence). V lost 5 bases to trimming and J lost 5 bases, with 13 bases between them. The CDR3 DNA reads TGTGCCAGCAGGGAACTAGCTGGGGAGACCCAGTACTTC. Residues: CASRELAGETQYF.

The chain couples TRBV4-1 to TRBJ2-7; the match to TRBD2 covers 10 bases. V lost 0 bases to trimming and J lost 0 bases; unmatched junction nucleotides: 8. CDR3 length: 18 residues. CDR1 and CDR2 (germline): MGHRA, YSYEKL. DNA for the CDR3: TGCGCCAGCAGCCAAGAGAGCGGGGGGGCTTCAAACTCCTACGAGCAGTACTTC. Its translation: CASSQESGGASNSYEQYF.

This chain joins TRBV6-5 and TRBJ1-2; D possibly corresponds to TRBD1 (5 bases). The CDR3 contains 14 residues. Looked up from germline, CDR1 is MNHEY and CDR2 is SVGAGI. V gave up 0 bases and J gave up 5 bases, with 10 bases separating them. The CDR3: CASSYSSGGYGYTF. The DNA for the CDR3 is TGTGCCAGCAGTTACTCGTCGGGGGGGTATGGCTACACCTTC.

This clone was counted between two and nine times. The CDR3 is CASSPGDRSYEQYF. The CDR3 nucleotides are TGCGCCAGCAGCCCGGGGGACAGGTCCTACGAGCAGTACTTC. This sequence joins TRBV5-1 and TRBJ2-7; 8 nucleotides agree with TRBD1. The CDR3 length is 14 residues. The germline gives CDR1 SGHRS, CDR2 YFSETQ. Trimming removed 4 bases from V and 1 base from J; junction bases left unmatched: 4.

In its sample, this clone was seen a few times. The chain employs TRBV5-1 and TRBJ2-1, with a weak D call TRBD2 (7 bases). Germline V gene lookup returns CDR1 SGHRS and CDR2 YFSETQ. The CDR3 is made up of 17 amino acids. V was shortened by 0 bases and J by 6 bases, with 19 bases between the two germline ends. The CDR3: CASSLEPMAGAGNEQFF. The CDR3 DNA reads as TGCGCCAGCAGCTTGGAGCCTATGGCGGGGGCGGGCAATGAGCAGTTCTTC.

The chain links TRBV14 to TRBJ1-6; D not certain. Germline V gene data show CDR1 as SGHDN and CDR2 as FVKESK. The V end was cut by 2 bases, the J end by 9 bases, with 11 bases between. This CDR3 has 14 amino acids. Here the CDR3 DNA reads TGTGCCAGCAGCCAACCGTTCGAGGGTTCACCCCTCCACTTT. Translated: CASSQPFEGSPLHF. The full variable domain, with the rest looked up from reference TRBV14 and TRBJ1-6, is EAGVTQFPSHSVIEKGQTVTLRCDPISGHDNLYWYRRVMGKEIKFLLHFVKESKQDESGMPNNRFLAERTGGTYSTLKVQPAELEDSGVYFCASSQPFEGSPLHFGNGTRLTVT.

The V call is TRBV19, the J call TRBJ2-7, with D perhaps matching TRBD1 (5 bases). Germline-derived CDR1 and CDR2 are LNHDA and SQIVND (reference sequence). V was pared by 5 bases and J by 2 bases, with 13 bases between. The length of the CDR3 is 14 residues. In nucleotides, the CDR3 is TGTGCCAGTAGTCTCACGACAGTAACCTACGAGCAGTACTTC. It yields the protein CASSLTTVTYEQYF. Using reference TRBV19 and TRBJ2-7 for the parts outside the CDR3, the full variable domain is DGGITQSPKYLFRKEGQNVTLSCEQNLNHDAMYWYRQDPGQGLRLIYYSQIVNDFQKGDIAEGYSVSREKKESFPLTVTSAQKNPTAFYLCASSLTTVTYEQYFGPGTRLTVT.

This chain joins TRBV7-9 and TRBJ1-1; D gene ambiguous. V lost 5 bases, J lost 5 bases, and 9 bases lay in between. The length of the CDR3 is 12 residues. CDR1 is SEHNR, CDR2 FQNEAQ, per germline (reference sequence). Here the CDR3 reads CASSPDKTEAFF. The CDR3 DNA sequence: TGTGCCAGCAGCCCCGATAAGACTGAAGCTTTCTTT.